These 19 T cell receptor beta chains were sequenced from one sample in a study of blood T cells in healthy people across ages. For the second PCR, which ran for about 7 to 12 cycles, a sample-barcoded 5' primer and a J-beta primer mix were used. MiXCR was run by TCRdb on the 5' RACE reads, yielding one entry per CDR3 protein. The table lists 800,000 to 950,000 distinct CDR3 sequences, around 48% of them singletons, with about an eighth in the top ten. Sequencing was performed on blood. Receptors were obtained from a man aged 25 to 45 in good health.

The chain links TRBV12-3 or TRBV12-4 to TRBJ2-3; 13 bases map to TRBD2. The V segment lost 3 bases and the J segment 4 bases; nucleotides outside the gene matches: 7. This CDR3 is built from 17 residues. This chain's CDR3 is CASSFDLGLAGSDTQYF. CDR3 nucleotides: TGTGCCAGCAGTTTCGACCTGGGACTAGCGGGGTCAGATACGCAGTATTTT.

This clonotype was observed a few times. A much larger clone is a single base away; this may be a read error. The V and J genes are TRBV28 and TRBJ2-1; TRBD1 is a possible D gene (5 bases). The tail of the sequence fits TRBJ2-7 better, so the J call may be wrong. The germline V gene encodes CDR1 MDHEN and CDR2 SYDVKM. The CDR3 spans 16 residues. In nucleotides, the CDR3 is TGTGCCAGCAGTTCACAAAGGACACTTACCTACAATGAGCAGTACTTC. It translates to CASSSQRTLTYNEQYF.

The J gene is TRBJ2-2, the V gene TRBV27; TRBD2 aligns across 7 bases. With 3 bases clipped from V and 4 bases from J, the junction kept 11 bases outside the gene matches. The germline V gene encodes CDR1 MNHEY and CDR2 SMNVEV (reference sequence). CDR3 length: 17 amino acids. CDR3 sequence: CASSLLSSAGSTGELFF. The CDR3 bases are TGTGCCAGCAGTTTGCTCAGTTCAGCGGGGAGCACCGGGGAGCTGTTTTTT.

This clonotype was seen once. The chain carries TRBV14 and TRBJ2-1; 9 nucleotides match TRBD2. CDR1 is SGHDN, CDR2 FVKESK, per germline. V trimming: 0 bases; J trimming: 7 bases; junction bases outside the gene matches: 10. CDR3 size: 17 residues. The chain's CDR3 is CASSQDPGLAILNEQFF. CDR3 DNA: TGTGCCAGCAGCCAAGATCCGGGACTAGCTATACTAAATGAGCAGTTCTTC.

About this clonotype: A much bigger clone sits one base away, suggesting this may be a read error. The CDR3 bases are TGCGCCAGCAGCCGAGATCGCAACTTACGTAACAGGGGAAAGTCTAACTATGGCTACACCTTC. This translates into CASSRDRNLRNRGKSNYGYTF. The chain has TRBV4-1 and TRBJ1-2, with TRBD1 matching 7 bases. V lost 4 bases and J lost 0; bases outside the gene matches: 23. Per germline, CDR1 MGHRA and CDR2 YSYEKL. The CDR3 is made up of 21 amino acids.

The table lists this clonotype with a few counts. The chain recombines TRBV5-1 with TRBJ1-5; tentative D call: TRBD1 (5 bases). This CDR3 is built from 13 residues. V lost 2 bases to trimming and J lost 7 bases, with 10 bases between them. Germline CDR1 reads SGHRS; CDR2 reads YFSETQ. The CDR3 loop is CASSFIGDQPQHF. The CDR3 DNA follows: TGCGCCAGCAGCTTTATAGGGGACCAGCCCCAGCATTTT.

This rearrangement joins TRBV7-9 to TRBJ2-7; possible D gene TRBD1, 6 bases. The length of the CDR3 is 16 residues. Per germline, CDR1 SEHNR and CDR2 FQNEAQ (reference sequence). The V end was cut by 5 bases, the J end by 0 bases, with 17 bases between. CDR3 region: CASSLTGTRPSYEQYF. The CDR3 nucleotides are TGTGCCAGCAGCCTCACCGGGACAAGGCCCTCCTACGAGCAGTACTTC.

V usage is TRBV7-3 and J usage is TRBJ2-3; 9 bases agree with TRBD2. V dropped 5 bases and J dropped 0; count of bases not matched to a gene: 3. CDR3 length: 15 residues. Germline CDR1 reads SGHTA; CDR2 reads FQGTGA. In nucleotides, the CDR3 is TGTGCCAGCAGCATTAGCGGGGGAAGCACAGATACGCAGTATTTT. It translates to CASSISGGSTDTQYF. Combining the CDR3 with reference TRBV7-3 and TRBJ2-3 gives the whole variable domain GAGVSQTPSNKVTEKGKYVELRCDPISGHTALYWYRQSLGQGPEFLIYFQGTGAADDSGLPNDRFFAVRPEGSVSTLKIQRTERGDSAVYLCASSISGGSTDTQYFGPGTRLTVL.

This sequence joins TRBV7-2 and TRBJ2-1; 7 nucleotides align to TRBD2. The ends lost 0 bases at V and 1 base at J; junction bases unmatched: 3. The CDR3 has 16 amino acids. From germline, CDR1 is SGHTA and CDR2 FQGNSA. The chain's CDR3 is CASSLALGGSYNEQFF. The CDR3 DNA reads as TGTGCCAGCAGCTTAGCTCTGGGGGGGTCCTACAATGAGCAGTTCTTC.

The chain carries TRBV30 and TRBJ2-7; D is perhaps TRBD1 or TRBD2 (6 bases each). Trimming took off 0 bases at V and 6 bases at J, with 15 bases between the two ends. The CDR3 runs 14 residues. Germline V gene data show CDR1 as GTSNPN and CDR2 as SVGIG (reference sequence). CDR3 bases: TGTGCCTGGAGTGTCGGGGGCCTATTGGGCGAGCAGTACTTC. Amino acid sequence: CAWSVGGLLGEQYF.

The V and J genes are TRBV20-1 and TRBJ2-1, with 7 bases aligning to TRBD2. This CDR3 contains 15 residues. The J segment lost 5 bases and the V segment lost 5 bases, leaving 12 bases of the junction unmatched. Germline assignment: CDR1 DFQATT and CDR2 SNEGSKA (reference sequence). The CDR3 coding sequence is TGCAGTGCTTCCCCCGTTGGGGGAGGGCACAATGAGCAGTTCTTC. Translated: CSASPVGGGHNEQFF.

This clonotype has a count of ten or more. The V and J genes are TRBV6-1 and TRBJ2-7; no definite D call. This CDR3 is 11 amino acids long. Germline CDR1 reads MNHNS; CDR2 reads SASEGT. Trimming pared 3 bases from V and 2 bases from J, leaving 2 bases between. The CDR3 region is CASSDPYEQYF. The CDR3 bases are TGTGCCAGCAGTGACCCCTACGAGCAGTACTTC.

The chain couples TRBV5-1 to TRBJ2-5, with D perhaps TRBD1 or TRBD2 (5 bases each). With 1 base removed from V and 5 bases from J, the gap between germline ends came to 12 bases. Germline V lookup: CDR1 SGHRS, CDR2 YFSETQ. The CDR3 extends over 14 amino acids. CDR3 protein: CASSLSGPWETQYF. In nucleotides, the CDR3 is TGCGCCAGCAGCTTGTCGGGGCCGTGGGAGACCCAGTACTTC.

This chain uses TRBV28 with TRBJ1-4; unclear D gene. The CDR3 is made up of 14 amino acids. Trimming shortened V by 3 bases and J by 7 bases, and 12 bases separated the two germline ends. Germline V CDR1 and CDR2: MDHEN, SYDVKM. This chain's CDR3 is CASSLGPGIEKLFF. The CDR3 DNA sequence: TGTGCCAGCAGTTTGGGTCCCGGGATTGAAAAACTGTTTTTT.

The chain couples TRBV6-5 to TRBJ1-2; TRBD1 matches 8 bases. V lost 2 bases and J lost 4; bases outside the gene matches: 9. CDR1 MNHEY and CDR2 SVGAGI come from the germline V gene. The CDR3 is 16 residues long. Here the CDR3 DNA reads TGTGCCAGCAGTTACGACAGGGGAGCTAGAGGCTATGGCTACACCTTC. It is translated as CASSYDRGARGYGYTF.

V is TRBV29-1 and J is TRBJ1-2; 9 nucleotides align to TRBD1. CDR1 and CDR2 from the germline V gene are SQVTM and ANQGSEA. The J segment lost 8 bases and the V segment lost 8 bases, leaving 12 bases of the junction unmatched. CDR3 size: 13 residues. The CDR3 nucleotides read TGCAGCACCATGACAGGGGGTGTCGGAGGCTACACCTTC. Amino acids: CSTMTGGVGGYTF. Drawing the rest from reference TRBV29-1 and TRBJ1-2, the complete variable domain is SAVISQKPSRDICQRGTSLTIQCQVDSQVTMMFWYRQQPGQSLTLIATANQGSEATYESGFVIDKFPISRPNLTFSTLTVSNMSPEDSSIYLCSTMTGGVGGYTFGSGTRLTVV.

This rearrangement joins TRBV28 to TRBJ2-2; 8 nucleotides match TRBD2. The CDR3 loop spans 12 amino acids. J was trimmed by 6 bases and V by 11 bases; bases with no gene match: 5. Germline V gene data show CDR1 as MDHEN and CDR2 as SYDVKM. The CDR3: CASREGSGELFF. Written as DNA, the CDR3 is TGTGCCTCCCGGGAGGGGTCCGGGGAGCTGTTTTTT.

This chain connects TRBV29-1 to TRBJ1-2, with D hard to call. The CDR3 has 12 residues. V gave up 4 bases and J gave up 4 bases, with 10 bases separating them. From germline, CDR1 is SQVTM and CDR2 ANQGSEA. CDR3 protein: CSVGREVYGYTF. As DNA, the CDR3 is TGCAGCGTTGGACGGGAGGTCTATGGCTACACCTTC.

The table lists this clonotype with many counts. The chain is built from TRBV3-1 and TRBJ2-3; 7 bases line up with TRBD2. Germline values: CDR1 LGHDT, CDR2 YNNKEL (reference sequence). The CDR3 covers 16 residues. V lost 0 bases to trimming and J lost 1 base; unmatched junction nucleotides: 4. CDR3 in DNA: TGTGCCAGCAGCCAAGAACGGGGGGTGGGCACAGATACGCAGTATTTT. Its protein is CASSQERGVGTDTQYF.